A selection of T cell receptor beta chains follows, all from one sample in a study of cytomegalovirus exposure and HLA in healthy donors. Some clones are missing from TCRdb's copy, which holds only in-frame ones; the method was immunoSEQ multiplex PCR. The table includes fewer than 200,000 clones, around 80% detected once. Sequencing was carried out using PBMCs. The origin of the receptors is a woman between 25 and 40 years old in good health and CMV-seronegative. Each CDR3 is given with its conserved first and last residue. Not all rows give a size; the values are once, few, many and, for expanded clones, a class.

clone size: NA
J gene: TRBJ2-5
V gene: TRBV10-3
CDR3 protein: CAISDTGQETQYF

clone size: NA
J gene: TRBJ2-1
V gene: TRBV7-3
CDR3 protein: CASSLTSDEQFF

clone size: NA
J gene: TRBJ1-6
V gene: TRBV4-3
CDR3 protein: CASSPSVQTGNSPLHF

clone size: NA
J gene: TRBJ1-5
V gene: TRBV30
CDR3 protein: CAWSLEGGNQPQHF

clone size: NA
J gene: TRBJ2-5
V gene: TRBV5-1
CDR3 protein: CASSLEGQGETQYF

clone size: NA
J gene: TRBJ2-1
V gene: TRBV11-1
CDR3 protein: CASSLVASGRAGEQFF

clone size: NA
J gene: TRBJ2-1
V gene: TRBV9
CDR3 protein: CASSVVAGVEQFF

clone size: NA
J gene: TRBJ1-1
V gene: TRBV2
CDR3 protein: CASRTGPEAFF

clone size: NA
J gene: TRBJ2-1
V gene: TRBV5-5
CDR3 protein: CASSPRPDTVGEQFF

clone size: few
J gene: TRBJ2-7
V gene: TRBV5-4
CDR3 protein: CASSQDRYEQYF

clone size: NA
J gene: TRBJ1-1
V gene: TRBV6-6
CDR3 protein: CASSYSPGSMNTEAFF

clone size: NA
J gene: TRBJ2-7
V gene: TRBV5-1
CDR3 protein: CASSSGLWTSHSYEQYF

clone size: NA
J gene: TRBJ2-2
V gene: TRBV10-1
CDR3 protein: CASRMDTAGARTGELFF

clone size: NA
J gene: TRBJ1-4
V gene: TRBV30
CDR3 protein: CAWRPTGSSYKNEKLFF

clone size: NA
J gene: TRBJ1-3
V gene: TRBV19
CDR3 protein: CASSTAASSGNTIYF

clone size: NA
J gene: TRBJ1-1
V gene: TRBV7-2
CDR3 protein: CASSLDTVSEAFF

clone size: NA
J gene: TRBJ2-3
V gene: TRBV7-9
CDR3 protein: CASSYVQGVDTQYF

clone size: few
J gene: TRBJ2-6
V gene: TRBV5-6
CDR3 protein: CASSQGFGANVLTF

clone size: NA
J gene: TRBJ1-3
V gene: TRBV28
CDR3 protein: CASSLVAGNTIYF

clone size: NA
J gene: TRBJ1-1
V gene: TRBV4-3
CDR3 protein: CASSRSGTGNTEAFF

clone size: once
J gene: TRBJ1-4
V gene: TRBV28
CDR3 protein: CATGTASPGEKLFF

clone size: few
J gene: TRBJ1-5
V gene: TRBV19
CDR3 protein: CASSGDSGNQPQHF

clone size: once
J gene: TRBJ2-5
V gene: TRBV28
CDR3 protein: CASSLEQGPHQETQYF

clone size: NA
J gene: TRBJ2-2
V gene: TRBV7-3
CDR3 protein: CASSLTGSGVPDTGELFF

clone size: once
J gene: TRBJ2-1
V gene: TRBV5-1
CDR3 protein: CASSLPGEQFF

clone size: NA
J gene: TRBJ2-2
V gene: TRBV11-2
CDR3 protein: CASSSLASGSAGELFF

clone size: NA
J gene: TRBJ2-1
V gene: TRBV7-2
CDR3 protein: CASSLLAGYNEQFF

clone size: NA
J gene: TRBJ1-2
V gene: TRBV27
CDR3 protein: CASKQGGGYTF

clone size: NA
J gene: TRBJ2-7
V gene: TRBV21-1
CDR3 protein: CASSKGGGGSSYEQYF

clone size: NA
J gene: TRBJ2-7
V gene: TRBV28
CDR3 protein: CASGLAPYEQYF

clone size: NA
J gene: TRBJ2-2
V gene: TRBV2
CDR3 protein: CASNPAGGPVTGELFF

clone size: NA
J gene: TRBJ2-7
V gene: TRBV7-9
CDR3 protein: CASSPPLGLTSYEQYF

clone size: NA
J gene: TRBJ2-7
V gene: TRBV11-1
CDR3 protein: CASRRDRYSYEQYF

clone size: NA
J gene: TRBJ2-1
V gene: TRBV15
CDR3 protein: CATSKDRATYNEQFF

clone size: NA
J gene: TRBJ1-1
V gene: TRBV7-9
CDR3 protein: CASSLGDRERTEAFF

clone size: NA
J gene: TRBJ1-1
V gene: TRBV5-1
CDR3 protein: CASSTNGGAEAFF

clone size: NA
J gene: TRBJ2-1
V gene: TRBV9
CDR3 protein: CASSVGGLNEQFF

clone size: NA
J gene: TRBJ2-7
V gene: TRBV6-5
CDR3 protein: CASSYSRGSEQYF

clone size: NA
J gene: TRBJ1-5
V gene: TRBV29-1
CDR3 protein: CSVEDSGGPQHF

clone size: NA
J gene: TRBJ2-3
V gene: TRBV5-1
CDR3 protein: CASSPGLAGERDTQYF

clone size: few
J gene: TRBJ2-6
V gene: TRBV19
CDR3 protein: CASRWENSGANVLTF